This entry lists 18 T cell receptor beta chains sequenced from one sample in a study of vaccination and CD4 T cells after COVID-19. These receptors' targets are unknown. As for treatment: roughly 10-day PBMC culture with coronavirus spike peptide pools or control peptides (ViraFEST assay). Oncomine TCR Beta short-read sequencing was applied to DNA from cultured CD4+ T cells. Each CDR3 protein is one row after TCRdb ran MiXCR on the PCR reads. The table lists approximately 15,000 distinct CDR3 sequences, 42% of them singletons. The sample in question was CD4+ T cells from blood, cultured in vitro, obtained before SARS-CoV-2 vaccination. Receptors were obtained from a human donor who had recovered from COVID-19.

This chain connects TRBV19 to TRBJ1-5; 8 positions match TRBD1. The CDR3 loop spans 15 amino acids. The J segment lost 7 bases and the V segment lost 4 bases, leaving 9 bases of the junction unmatched. From germline, CDR1 is LNHDA and CDR2 SQIVND (reference sequence). This CDR3 is CASSRIDRGGQPQHF. In nucleotides, the CDR3 is TGTGCCAGTAGTAGGATCGACAGGGGTGGACAGCCCCAGCATTTT.

The rearrangement links TRBV6-1 to TRBJ1-3; possible D gene TRBD1, 5 bases. CDR1 and CDR2 (germline): MNHNS, SASEGT. The CDR3 totals 14 residues. Trimming left V 1 base short and J 12 bases short, with 16 bases between. CDR3 sequence: CASSEGGRPTGIYF. For the CDR3, the DNA is TGTGCCAGCAGTGAAGGGGGACGCCCAACGGGCATATATTTT.

In regard to this clonotype: A read error may produce the germline difference seen at one junction end. J is TRBJ2-1 and V is TRBV20-1, with a weak D call TRBD2 (7 bases). The germline V gene has CDR1 DFQATT and CDR2 SNEGSKA (reference sequence). The CDR3 covers 15 residues. Written as DNA, the CDR3 is TGCAGTGCTGAGGGGGGGCCGATTCTCTACACTGAGCAGTTCTTC. Translated, it gives CSAEGGPILYTEQFF.

This clonotype came up a few times. The chain recombines TRBV20-1 with TRBJ2-7; D gene uncertain. Germline CDR1 reads DFQATT; CDR2 reads SNEGSKA (reference sequence). The length of the CDR3 is 13 residues. V dropped 8 bases and J dropped 5 bases, with 19 bases sitting between them. The CDR3 protein is CSTYDWVRDEQYF. The CDR3 DNA follows: TGCAGTACTTACGACTGGGTCCGAGACGAGCAGTACTTC.

The rearrangement links TRBV6-1 to TRBJ2-2; 9 positions match TRBD1. The germline V gene encodes CDR1 MNHNS and CDR2 SASEGT. With 6 bases clipped from V and 1 base from J, the junction kept 9 bases outside the gene matches. CDR3 length equals 17 residues. DNA for the CDR3: TGTGCCAGCAGGAGCAGGCCGGGACAGGGGAACACCGGGGAGCTGTTTTTT. Translation: CASRSRPGQGNTGELFF.

CDR3 nucleotide sequence: TGCAGTGCCCCGACTAGCGGCACTCAAGAGACCCAGTACTTC. It codes for CSAPTSGTQETQYF. This chain joins TRBV20-1 and TRBJ2-5; 9 positions match TRBD2. Trimming at V came to 6 bases and at J to 2 bases, leaving 7 bases not matched to a gene. Germline V gene lookup returns CDR1 DFQATT and CDR2 SNEGSKA (reference sequence). This CDR3 has 14 residues.

This sequence joins TRBV29-1 and TRBJ2-5, with no clear D. CDR3 length: 13 amino acids. The V gene's germline CDR1 is SQVTM and CDR2 ANQGSEA. V dropped 4 bases and J dropped 4 bases, with 13 bases sitting between them. Written as DNA, the CDR3 is TGCAGCGTTGGTGGCAGAGCCACAGAGACCCAGTACTTC. This translates into CSVGGRATETQYF.

This clonotype has only a few counts. J is TRBJ2-3 and V is TRBV19, with D possibly being TRBD2 (5 bases). This CDR3 has 13 residues. Trimming left V 8 bases short and J 3 bases short, with 12 bases between. In germline, CDR1 is LNHDA, CDR2 SQIVND (reference sequence). The CDR3 here is CASSDSRTDTQYF. In DNA, the CDR3 is TGTGCCAGTTCGGACTCCAGGACAGATACGCAGTATTTT.

V usage is TRBV19 and J usage is TRBJ1-2; D gene unclear. Germline loops: CDR1 LNHDA, CDR2 SQIVND (reference sequence). The CDR3 totals 13 residues. V was pared by 10 bases and J by 8 bases, with 20 bases between. The CDR3 region has the DNA TGTGCCATTGCGGCCGGGCCTCACAGCGGCTACACCTTC. It encodes CAIAAGPHSGYTF.

The chain couples TRBV10-3 to TRBJ2-7; no clear D gene. CDR1 and CDR2 (germline): ENHRY, SYGVKD. CDR3 length: 14 residues. The V end was cut by 11 bases, the J end by 3 bases, with 20 bases between. DNA of the CDR3: TGTGCCGCGAGACGTGGGGTAGAATACTACGAGCAGTACTTC. It specifies CAARRGVEYYEQYF.

V gene TRBV20-1 combines with J gene TRBJ1-2; 8 bases align to TRBD1. Germline-derived CDR1 and CDR2 are DFQATT and SNEGSKA (reference sequence). Germline trimming cut 0 bases from V and 4 bases from J; bases unmatched to any gene: 7. This CDR3 is built from 15 residues. The CDR3 nucleotides read TGCAGTGCTAGAGATCTCGCAGGGGGCGTCTATGGCTACACCTTC. Translating gives CSARDLAGGVYGYTF.

A word on this clonotype: Sequence at one end of the junction differs from germline and may be a read error. This chain joins TRBV27 and TRBJ2-7; 10 bases line up with TRBD2. This CDR3 has 14 amino acids. Germline V lookup: CDR1 MNHEY, CDR2 SMNVEV (reference sequence). The CDR3 coding sequence is TGTGCCAGCAGGGACAGACTAGCGGGCTCCGAGCGGTACTTC. Protein sequence: CASRDRLAGSERYF.

The chain is built from TRBV4-1 and TRBJ1-5; D may be TRBD1 (5 bases). CDR3 size: 14 residues. Germline V CDR1 and CDR2: MGHRA, YSYEKL. The V end was cut by 5 bases, the J end by 5 bases, with 13 bases between. Written as DNA, the CDR3 is TGCGCCAGCAGCGAACAGGAATCTGATCAGCCCCAGCATTTT. It codes for CASSEQESDQPQHF.

The table lists this clonotype with a few counts. This rearrangement joins TRBV6-4 to TRBJ1-1; possibly TRBD1 for D (5 bases). Germline V gene data show CDR1 as MRHNA and CDR2 as SNTAGT. The CDR3 has 13 amino acids. Trimming shortened V by 5 bases and J by 1 base, and 8 bases separated the two germline ends. Written as DNA, the CDR3 is TGTGCCAGCAGTACGGGGACGAACACTGAAGCTTTCTTT. It is translated as CASSTGTNTEAFF.

The J gene is TRBJ1-5, the V gene TRBV27; 8 bases align to TRBD1. This CDR3 is built from 17 residues. Trimming took 6 bases from V and 0 from J; bases not matched to a gene: 10. Per germline, CDR1 MNHEY and CDR2 SMNVEV (reference sequence). The CDR3 sequence: CASREQGGIYSNQPQHF. In DNA form, the CDR3 reads TGTGCCAGCAGAGAACAGGGGGGGATTTATAGCAATCAGCCCCAGCATTTT.

The V and J genes are TRBV6-5 and TRBJ1-1; D call uncertain. The V and J ends lost 2 bases and 1 base respectively, with 5 bases between them. The CDR3 is 13 amino acids. The germline CDR1 and CDR2 sequences are MNHEY and SVGAGI. CDR3 coding DNA: TGTGCCAGCAGTTACCAGCAGAACACTGAAGCTTTCTTT. Translation gives CASSYQQNTEAFF.

The chain uses TRBV11-2 and TRBJ1-2; D gene uncertain. The CDR3 is made up of 13 amino acids. Germline lookup yields CDR1 SGHAT and CDR2 FQNNGV. V was shortened by 1 base and J by 8 bases, with 11 bases between the two germline ends. DNA of the CDR3: TGTGCCAGCAGCTTAGGTGGTGGGGTGGGCTACACCTTC. Translating gives CASSLGGGVGYTF. Combining the CDR3 with reference TRBV11-2 and TRBJ1-2 gives the whole variable domain EAGVAQSPRYKIIEKRQSVAFWCNPISGHATLYWYQQILGQGPKLLIQFQNNGVVDDSQLPKDRFSAERLKGVDSTLKIQPAKLEDSAVYLCASSLGGGVGYTFGSGTRLTVV.

This chain connects TRBV5-1 to TRBJ1-1, with D maybe TRBD1 (5 bases). Germline CDR1 is SGHRS and CDR2 is YFSETQ. Deletions cut 2 bases from V and 5 bases from J, with 19 bases between. CDR3 length equals 16 residues. CDR3 region: CASSFTTGTTWTEAFF. CDR3 coding DNA: TGCGCCAGCAGCTTCACCACCGGGACGACATGGACTGAAGCTTTCTTT. Combining the CDR3 with reference TRBV5-1 and TRBJ1-1 gives the whole variable domain KAGVTQTPRYLIKTRGQQVTLSCSPISGHRSVSWYQQTPGQGLQFLFEYFSETQRNKGNFPGRFSGRQFSNSRSEMNVSTLELGDSALYLCASSFTTGTTWTEAFFGQGTRLTVV.